This TCR beta chain comes out of a study of a mutant IDH1 vaccine in newly diagnosed glioma. Stated time point: week 35, safety follow-up. Each vaccine dose was 300 ug of mutant IDH1 20-mer peptide, with topical imiquimod. CDR1 is LNHDA and CDR2 is SQIVND in the germline V gene (reference sequence). Between the trimmed V and J ends, which lost 7 bases and 8 bases, there was a span of 14 bases. This CDR3 spans 12 amino acids. The protocol was immunoSEQ multiplex PCR, while the TCRdb copy is restricted to in-frame clones and leaves out a portion. The table has tens of thousands of clones, more than 80% seen once. This clone was counted once. Its antigen is undetermined.

The chain is built from TRBV19 and TRBJ1-2; TRBD1 is a possible D gene (6 bases). The starting material was PBMCs, obtained from a glioma patient whose treatment included an IDH1 peptide vaccine. The source of this sequence is a man in his forties or fifties with glioma. The chain's CDR3 is CASTEQGYGYTF. CDR3 nucleotide sequence: TGTGCCAGTACTGAGCAGGGGTACGGCTACACCTTC.